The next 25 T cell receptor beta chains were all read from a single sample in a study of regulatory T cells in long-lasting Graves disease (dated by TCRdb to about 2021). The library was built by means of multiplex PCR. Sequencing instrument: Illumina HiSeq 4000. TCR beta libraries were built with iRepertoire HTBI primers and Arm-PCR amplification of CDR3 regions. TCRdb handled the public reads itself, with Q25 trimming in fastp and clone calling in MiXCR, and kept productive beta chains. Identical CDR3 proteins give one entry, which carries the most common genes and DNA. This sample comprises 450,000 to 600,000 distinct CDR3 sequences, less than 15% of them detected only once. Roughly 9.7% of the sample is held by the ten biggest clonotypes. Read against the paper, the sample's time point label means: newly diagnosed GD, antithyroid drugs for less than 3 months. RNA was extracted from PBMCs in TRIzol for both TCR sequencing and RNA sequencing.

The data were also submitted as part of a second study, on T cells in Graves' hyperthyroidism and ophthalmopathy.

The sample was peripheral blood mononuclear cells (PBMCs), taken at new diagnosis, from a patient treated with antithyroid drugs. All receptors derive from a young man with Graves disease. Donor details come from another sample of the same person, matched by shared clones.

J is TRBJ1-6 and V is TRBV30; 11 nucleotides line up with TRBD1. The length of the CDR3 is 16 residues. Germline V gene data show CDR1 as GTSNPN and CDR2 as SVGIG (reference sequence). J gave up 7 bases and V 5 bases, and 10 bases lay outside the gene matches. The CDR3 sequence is CAWGRPGTGGNSPLHF. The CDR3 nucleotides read TGTGCCTGGGGCCGACCTGGGACAGGGGGAAATTCACCCCTCCACTTT.

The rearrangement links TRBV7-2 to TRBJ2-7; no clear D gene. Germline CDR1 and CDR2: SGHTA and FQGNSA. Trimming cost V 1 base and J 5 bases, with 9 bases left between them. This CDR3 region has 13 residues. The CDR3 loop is CASSLVVLNEQYF. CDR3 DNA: TGTGCCAGCAGCTTAGTGGTGTTGAACGAGCAGTACTTC.

CDR3 loop: CSVSPLISGYSYEQYF. The CDR3 nucleotides read TGCAGCGTCAGCCCCCTTATTAGCGGGTACTCCTACGAGCAGTACTTC. The chain joins TRBV29-1 to TRBJ2-7, with 7 bases identical to TRBD2. Germline V lookup: CDR1 SQVTM, CDR2 ANQGSEA. The V gene end was trimmed by 6 bases and the J gene end by 0 bases; junction bases not matched to a gene: 14. The CDR3 spans 16 residues.

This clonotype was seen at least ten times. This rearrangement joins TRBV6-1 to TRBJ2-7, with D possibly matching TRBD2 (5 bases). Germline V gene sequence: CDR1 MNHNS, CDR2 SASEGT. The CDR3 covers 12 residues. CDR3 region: CAYSGNTYEQYF. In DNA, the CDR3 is TGTGCTTATTCCGGGAACACCTACGAGCAGTACTTC.

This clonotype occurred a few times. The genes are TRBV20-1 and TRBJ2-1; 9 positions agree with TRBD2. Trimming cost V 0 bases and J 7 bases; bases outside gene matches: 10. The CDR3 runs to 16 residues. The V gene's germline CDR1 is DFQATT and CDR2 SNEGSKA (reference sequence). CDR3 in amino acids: CSAREGGGRAGNEQFF. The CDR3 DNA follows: TGCAGTGCTAGAGAGGGGGGCGGGAGGGCCGGGAATGAGCAGTTCTTC.

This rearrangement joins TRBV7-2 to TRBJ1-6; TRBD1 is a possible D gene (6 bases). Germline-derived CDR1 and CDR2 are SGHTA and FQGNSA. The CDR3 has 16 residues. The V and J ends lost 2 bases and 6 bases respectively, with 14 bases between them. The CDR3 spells CASSLLGGGGNSPLHF. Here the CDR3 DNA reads TGTGCCAGCAGCTTATTGGGGGGCGGGGGTAATTCACCCCTCCACTTT.

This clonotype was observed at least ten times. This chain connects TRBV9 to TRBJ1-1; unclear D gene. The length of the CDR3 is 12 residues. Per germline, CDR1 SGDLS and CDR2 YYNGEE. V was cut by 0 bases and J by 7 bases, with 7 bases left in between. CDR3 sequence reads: CASSVEDGEAFF. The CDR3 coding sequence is TGTGCCAGCAGCGTAGAGGACGGTGAAGCTTTCTTT.

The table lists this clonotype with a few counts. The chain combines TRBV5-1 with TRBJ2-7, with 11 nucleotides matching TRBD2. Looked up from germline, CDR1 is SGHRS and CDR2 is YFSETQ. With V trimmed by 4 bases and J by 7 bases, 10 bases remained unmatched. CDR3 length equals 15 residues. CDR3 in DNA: TGCGCCAGCAGCCCTGGGGGGCTAGCGGGAGGTGAGCAGTACTTC. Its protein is CASSPGGLAGGEQYF.

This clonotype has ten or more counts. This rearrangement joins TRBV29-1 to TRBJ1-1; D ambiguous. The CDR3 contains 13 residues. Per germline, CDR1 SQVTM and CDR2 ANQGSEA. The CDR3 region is CSETRAENTEAFF. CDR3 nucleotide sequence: TGCAGTGAGACACGGGCTGAAAACACTGAAGCTTTCTTT. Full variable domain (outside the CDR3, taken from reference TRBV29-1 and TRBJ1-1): SAVISQKPSRDICQRGTSLTIQCQVDSQVTMMFWYRQQPGQSLTLIATANQGSEATYESGFVIDKFPISRPNLTFSTLTVSNMSPEDSSIYLCSETRAENTEAFFGQGTRLTVV.

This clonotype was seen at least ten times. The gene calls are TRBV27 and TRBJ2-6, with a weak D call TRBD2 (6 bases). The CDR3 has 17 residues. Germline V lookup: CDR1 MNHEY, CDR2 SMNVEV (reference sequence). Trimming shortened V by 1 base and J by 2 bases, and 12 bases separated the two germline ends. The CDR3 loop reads CASSLYTGVAGANVLTF. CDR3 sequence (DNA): TGTGCCAGCAGTTTATATACGGGGGTGGCTGGGGCCAACGTCCTGACTTTC.

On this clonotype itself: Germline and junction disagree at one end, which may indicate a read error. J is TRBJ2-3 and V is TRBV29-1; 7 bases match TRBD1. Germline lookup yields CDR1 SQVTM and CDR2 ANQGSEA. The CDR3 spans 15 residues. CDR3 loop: CSVGTARIRTDTRYF. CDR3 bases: TGCAGCGTCGGGACAGCCAGGATTCGCACAGATACGCGGTATTTT.

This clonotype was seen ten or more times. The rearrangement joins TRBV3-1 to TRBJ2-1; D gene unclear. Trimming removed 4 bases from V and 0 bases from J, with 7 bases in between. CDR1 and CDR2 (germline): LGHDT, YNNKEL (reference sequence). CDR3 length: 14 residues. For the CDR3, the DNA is TGTGCCAGCAGCCCTCTGAGCTCCTACAATGAGCAGTTCTTC. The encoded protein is CASSPLSSYNEQFF.

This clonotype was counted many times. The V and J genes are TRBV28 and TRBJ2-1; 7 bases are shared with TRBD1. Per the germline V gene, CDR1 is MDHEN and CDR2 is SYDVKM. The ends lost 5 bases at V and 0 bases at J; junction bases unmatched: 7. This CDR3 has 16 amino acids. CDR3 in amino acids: CASSPTGIHSYNEQFF. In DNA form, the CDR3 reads TGTGCCAGCAGTCCGACAGGGATACACTCCTACAATGAGCAGTTCTTC. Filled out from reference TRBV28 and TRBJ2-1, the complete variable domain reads DVKVTQSSRYLVKRTGEKVFLECVQDMDHENMFWYRQDPGLGLRLIYFSYDVKMKEKGDIPEGYSVSREKKERFSLILESASTNQTSMYLCASSPTGIHSYNEQFFGPGTRLTVL.

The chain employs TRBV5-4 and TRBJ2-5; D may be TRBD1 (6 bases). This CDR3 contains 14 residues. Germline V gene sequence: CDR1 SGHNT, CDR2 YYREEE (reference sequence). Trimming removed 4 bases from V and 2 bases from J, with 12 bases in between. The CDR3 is CASSADSRQETQYF. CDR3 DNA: TGTGCCAGCAGCGCGGACAGCAGACAAGAGACCCAGTACTTC. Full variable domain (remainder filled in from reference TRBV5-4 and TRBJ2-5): ETGVTQSPTHLIKTRGQQVTLRCSSQSGHNTVSWYQQALGQGPQFIFQYYREEENGRGNFPPRFSGLQFPNYSSELNVNALELDDSALYLCASSADSRQETQYFGPGTRLLVL.

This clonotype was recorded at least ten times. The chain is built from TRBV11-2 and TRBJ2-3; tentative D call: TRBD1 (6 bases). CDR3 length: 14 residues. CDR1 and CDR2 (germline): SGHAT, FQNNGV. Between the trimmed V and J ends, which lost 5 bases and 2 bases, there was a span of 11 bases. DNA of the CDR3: TGTGCCAGCAGCAGGACAGACCCCACAGATACGCAGTATTTT. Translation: CASSRTDPTDTQYF.

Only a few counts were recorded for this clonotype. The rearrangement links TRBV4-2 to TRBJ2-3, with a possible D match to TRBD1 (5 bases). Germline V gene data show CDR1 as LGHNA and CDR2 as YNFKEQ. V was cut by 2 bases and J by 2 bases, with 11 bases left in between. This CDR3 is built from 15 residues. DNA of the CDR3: TGTGCCAGCAGCCAACTGCAGGGTAACACAGATACGCAGTATTTT. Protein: CASSQLQGNTDTQYF.

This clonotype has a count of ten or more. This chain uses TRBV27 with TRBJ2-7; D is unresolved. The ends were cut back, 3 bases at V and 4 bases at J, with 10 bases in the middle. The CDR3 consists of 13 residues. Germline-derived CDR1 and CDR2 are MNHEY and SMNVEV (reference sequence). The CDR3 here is CASSFYGSYEQYF. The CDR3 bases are TGTGCCAGCAGTTTCTACGGGTCTTACGAGCAGTACTTC.

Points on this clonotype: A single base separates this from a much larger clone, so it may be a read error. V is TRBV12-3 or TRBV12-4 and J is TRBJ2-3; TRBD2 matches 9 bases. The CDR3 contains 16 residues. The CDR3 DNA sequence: TGTGCCGGCAGTTTAGGTCTAGCGGGGATCACAGATACGCAGTATTTT. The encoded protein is CAGSLGLAGITDTQYF.

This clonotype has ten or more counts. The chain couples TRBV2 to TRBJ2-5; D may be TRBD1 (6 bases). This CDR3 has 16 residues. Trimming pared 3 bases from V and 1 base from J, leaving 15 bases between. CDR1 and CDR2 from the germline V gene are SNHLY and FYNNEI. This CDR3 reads CASSDTRVGAQETQYF. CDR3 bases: TGTGCCAGCAGTGATACTAGGGTGGGGGCCCAAGAGACCCAGTACTTC.

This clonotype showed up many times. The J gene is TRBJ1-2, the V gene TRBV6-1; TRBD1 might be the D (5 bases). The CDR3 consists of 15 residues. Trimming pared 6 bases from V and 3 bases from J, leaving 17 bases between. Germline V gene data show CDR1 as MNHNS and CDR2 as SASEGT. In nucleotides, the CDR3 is TGTGCCAGCAGCCTCTCGGGGGGAAGGGACTATGGCTACACCTTC. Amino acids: CASSLSGGRDYGYTF.

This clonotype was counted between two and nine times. The chain's CDR3 is CASSGGGGSPSEEQYF. CDR3 in DNA: TGTGCCAGCAGTGGGGGGGGAGGGTCCCCGTCTGAGGAGCAGTACTTC. The chain carries TRBV3-1 and TRBJ2-7; 7 bases match TRBD2. This CDR3 comprises 16 residues. The J segment lost 7 bases and the V segment lost 6 bases, leaving 18 bases of the junction unmatched. Looked up from germline, CDR1 is LGHDT and CDR2 is YNNKEL (reference sequence).

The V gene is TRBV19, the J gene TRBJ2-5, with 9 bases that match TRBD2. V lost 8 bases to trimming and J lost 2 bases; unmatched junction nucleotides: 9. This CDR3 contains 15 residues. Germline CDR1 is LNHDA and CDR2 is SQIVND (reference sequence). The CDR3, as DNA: TGTGCCAGTGGTCGAGCGGGAGGTCTTCAAGAGACCCAGTACTTC. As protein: CASGRAGGLQETQYF.

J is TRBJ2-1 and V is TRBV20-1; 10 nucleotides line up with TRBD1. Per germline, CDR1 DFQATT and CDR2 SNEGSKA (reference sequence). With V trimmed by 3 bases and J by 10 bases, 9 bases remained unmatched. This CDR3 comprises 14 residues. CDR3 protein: CSASRDRGSREQFF. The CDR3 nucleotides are TGCAGTGCTAGTAGGGACAGGGGTTCAAGGGAGCAGTTCTTC.

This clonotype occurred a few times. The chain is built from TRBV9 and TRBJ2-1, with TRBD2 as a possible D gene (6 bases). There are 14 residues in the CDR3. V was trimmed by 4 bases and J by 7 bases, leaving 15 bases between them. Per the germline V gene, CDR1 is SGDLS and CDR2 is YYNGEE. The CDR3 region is CASSLTGRENEQFF. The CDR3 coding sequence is TGTGCCAGCAGCCTTACAGGTCGGGAGAATGAGCAGTTCTTC.

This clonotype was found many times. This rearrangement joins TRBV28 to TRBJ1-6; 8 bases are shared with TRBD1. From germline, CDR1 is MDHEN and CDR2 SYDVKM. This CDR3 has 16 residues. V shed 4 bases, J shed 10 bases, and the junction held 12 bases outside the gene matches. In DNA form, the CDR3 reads TGTGCCAGCAGTTACCCCCAGAGGACAGGGTCCTCACCCCTCCACTTT. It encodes CASSYPQRTGSSPLHF.